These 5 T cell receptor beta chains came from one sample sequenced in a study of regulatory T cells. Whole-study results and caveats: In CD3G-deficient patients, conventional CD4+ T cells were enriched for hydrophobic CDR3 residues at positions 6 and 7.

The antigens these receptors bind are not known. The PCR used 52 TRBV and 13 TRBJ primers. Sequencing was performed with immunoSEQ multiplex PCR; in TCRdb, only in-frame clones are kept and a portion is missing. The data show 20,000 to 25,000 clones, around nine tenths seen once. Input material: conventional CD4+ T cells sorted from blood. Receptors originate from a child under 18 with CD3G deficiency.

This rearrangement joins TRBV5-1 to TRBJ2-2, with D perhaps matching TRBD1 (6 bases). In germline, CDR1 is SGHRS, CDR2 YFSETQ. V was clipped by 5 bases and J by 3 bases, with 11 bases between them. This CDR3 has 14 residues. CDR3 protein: CASRGAGDTGELFF. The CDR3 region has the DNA TGCGCCAGCAGAGGGGCAGGGGACACCGGGGAGCTGTTTTTT.

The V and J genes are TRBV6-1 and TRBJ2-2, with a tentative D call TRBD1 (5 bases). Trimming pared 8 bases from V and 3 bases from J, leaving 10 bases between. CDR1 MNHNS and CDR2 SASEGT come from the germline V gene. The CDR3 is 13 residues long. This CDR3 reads CASQGAYTGELFF. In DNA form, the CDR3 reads TGTGCCAGCCAAGGGGCCTACACCGGGGAGCTGTTTTTT.

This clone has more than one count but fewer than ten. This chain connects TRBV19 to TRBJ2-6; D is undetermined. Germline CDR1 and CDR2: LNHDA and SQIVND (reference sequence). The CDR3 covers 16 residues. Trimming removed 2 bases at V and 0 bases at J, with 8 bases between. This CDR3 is CASSIPGVSGANVLTF. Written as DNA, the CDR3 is TGTGCCAGTAGTATACCCGGAGTCTCTGGGGCCAACGTCCTGACTTTC.

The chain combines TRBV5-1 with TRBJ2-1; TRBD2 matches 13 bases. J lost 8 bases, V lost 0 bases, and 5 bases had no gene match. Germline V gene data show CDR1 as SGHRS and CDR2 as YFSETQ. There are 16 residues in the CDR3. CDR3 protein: CASSLAWTSGSHEQFF. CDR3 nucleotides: TGCGCCAGCAGCTTGGCCTGGACTAGCGGGAGCCATGAGCAGTTCTTC.

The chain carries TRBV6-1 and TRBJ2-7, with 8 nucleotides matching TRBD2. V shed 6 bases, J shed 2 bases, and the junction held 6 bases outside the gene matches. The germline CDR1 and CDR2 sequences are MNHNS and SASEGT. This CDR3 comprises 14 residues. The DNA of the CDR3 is TGTGCCAGCAGGGGACTAGAGTCCCCCTACGAGCAGTACTTC. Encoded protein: CASRGLESPYEQYF.